This is a list of T cell receptor beta chains from one sample in a study of control samples from healthy donors and cancer patients. Using immunoSEQ multiplex PCR, the repertoire was profiled, and TCRdb retains in-frame clones only, with some absent. The sample gives around 100,000 clones, more than 85% of which show up once; 7.8% is in the top ten. The material sequenced was blood. The receptors originated from a man under 40 in good health. Each CDR3 is given with its conserved first and last residue. The D gene is left open where the match is weak. The listing skips clone size in some rows; elsewhere it reads once, few, many or a size class.

j_call | clone_size | v_call | d_call | cdr3_aa | cdr3_nt
TRBJ1-1 | . | TRBV7-9 | . | CASSLEGGTENTEAFF | TGTGCCAGCAGCTTAGAAGGAGGGACGGAGAACACTGAAGCTTTCTTT
TRBJ2-3 | . | TRBV2 | . | CASRQRTSTDTQYF | TGTGCCAGCAGGCAGAGAACTAGCACAGATACGCAGTATTTT
TRBJ2-5 | . | TRBV18 | TRBD2 | CASSRGLAKQETQYF | TGTGCCAGCTCACGGGGACTAGCTAAGCAAGAGACCCAGTACTTC
TRBJ1-1 | . | TRBV5-5 | . | CASSLGGAAANTEAFF | TGTGCCAGCAGCTTGGGAGGGGCAGCAGCGAACACTGAAGCTTTCTTT
TRBJ1-2 | . | TRBV5-1 | . | CASSPPDLNYGYTF | TGCGCCAGCAGCCCACCGGACCTAAACTATGGCTACACCTTC
TRBJ2-3 | . | TRBV5-1 | TRBD1 | CASSSGQGRRTDTQYF | TGCGCCAGCAGCTCCGGACAGGGAAGGAGGACAGATACGCAGTATTTT
TRBJ2-6 | . | TRBV7-2 | TRBD2 | CASSFSPSGAGGANVLTF | TGTGCCAGCAGCTTTTCACCCAGCGGGGCTGGGGGGGCCAACGTCCTGACTTTC
TRBJ1-5 | . | TRBV18 | . | CASSPQYGGGQPQHF | TGTGCCAGCTCACCACAATATGGGGGGGGTCAGCCCCAGCATTTT
TRBJ2-4 | . | TRBV27 | . | CASNNGNIQYF | TGTGCCAGCAACAATGGGAACATTCAGTACTTC
TRBJ2-3 | . | TRBV5-1 | TRBD2 | CASSLSSGGTDTQYF | TGCGCCAGCAGCTTGTCTAGCGGGGGGACAGATACGCAGTATTTT
TRBJ2-1 | . | TRBV7-2 | . | CASSLFLGYEQFF | TGTGCCAGCAGCTTATTCCTTGGCTATGAGCAGTTCTTC
TRBJ2-1 | . | TRBV5-1 | TRBD1 | CASSGTGWNEQFF | TGCGCCAGCAGTGGGACAGGGTGGAATGAGCAGTTCTTC
TRBJ1-1 | . | TRBV10-2 | . | CASSGIVRGTEAFF | TGCGCCAGCAGTGGAATTGTGAGGGGCACTGAAGCTTTCTTT
TRBJ1-1 | . | TRBV4-3 | . | CASSQETGALNTEAFF | TGCGCCAGCAGCCAAGAAACCGGAGCTTTGAACACTGAAGCTTTCTTT
TRBJ2-5 | . | TRBV7-2 | . | CASSRDGKETQYF | TGTGCCAGCAGCCGAGACGGCAAAGAGACCCAGTACTTC
TRBJ2-1 | . | TRBV14 | . | CASSQLGSSPYNEQFF | TGTGCCAGCAGCCAATTAGGCTCAAGCCCCTACAATGAGCAGTTCTTC
TRBJ1-2 | . | TRBV11-2 | . | CASSSFWTDAHGYTF | TGTGCCAGCAGCTCTTTTTGGACAGATGCGCATGGCTACACCTTC
TRBJ1-3 | . | TRBV7-9 | TRBD1 | CASSPGGVSGNTIYF | TGTGCCAGCAGCCCAGGGGGGGTCTCTGGAAACACCATATATTTT
TRBJ1-4 | . | TRBV19 | TRBD1 | CASEGQGWSEKLFF | TGTGCCAGTGAGGGACAGGGCTGGAGTGAAAAACTGTTTTTT
TRBJ1-2 | . | TRBV5-6 | TRBD1 | CASSTTGVRLFYGYTF | TGTGCCAGCAGCACCACAGGGGTACGCCTCTTCTATGGCTACACCTTC
TRBJ1-5 | once | TRBV9 | . | CASSKSLTPGMPQHF | TGTGCCAGCAGCAAGTCCCTAACCCCCGGGATGCCCCAGCATTTT
TRBJ2-1 | . | TRBV18 | TRBD2 | CASSPAHTSGGMQNNEQFF | TGTGCCAGCTCACCGGCCCACACTAGCGGGGGTATGCAAAACAATGAGCAGTTCTTC
TRBJ1-6 | once | TRBV30 | TRBD1 | CAWSQGANSPLHF | TGTGCCTGGAGCCAGGGGGCGAATTCACCCCTCCACTTT
TRBJ2-7 | . | TRBV7-2 | TRBD2 | CASSLASRGGLFSYEQYF | TGTGCCAGCAGCTTAGCGAGTCGGGGGGGACTTTTTAGCTACGAGCAGTACTTC
TRBJ2-2 | . | TRBV4-3 | . | CASSQDLRGTNTGELFF | TGCGCCAGCAGCCAAGATCTGCGGGGAACGAACACCGGGGAGCTGTTTTTT
TRBJ2-3 | . | TRBV5-4 | . | CASSLYRTDTQYF | TGTGCCAGCAGCTTGTACCGGACAGATACGCAGTATTTT
TRBJ2-3 | . | TRBV7-9 | TRBD2 | CASSTGLAGAGDTQYF | TGTGCCAGCAGCACGGGACTAGCGGGAGCCGGAGATACGCAGTATTTT
TRBJ1-2 | . | TRBV6-6 | . | CASSYSGAGGYTF | TGTGCCAGCAGTTACTCGGGGGCTGGGGGCTACACCTTC
TRBJ2-1 | . | TRBV11-2 | . | CASSFAKGGSQNYNGQFF | TGTGCCAGCAGCTTTGCAAAGGGTGGTAGCCAAAACTACAATGGGCAGTTCTTC
TRBJ1-5 | few | TRBV27 | TRBD1 | CASSFGQGGNQPQHF | TGTGCCAGCAGTTTCGGACAGGGTGGTAATCAGCCCCAGCATTTT
TRBJ2-1 | . | TRBV24-1 | TRBD1 | CATSARQGPSNEQFF | TGTGCCACCTCCGCCAGACAGGGTCCCAGCAATGAGCAGTTCTTC
TRBJ1-2 | . | TRBV19 | . | CASSTGRGLNYGYTF | TGTGCCAGTAGTACGGGTCGGGGCCTTAACTATGGCTACACCTTC
TRBJ2-2 | once | TRBV11-2 | . | CASSPYTGELFF | TGTGCCAGCAGCCCCTACACCGGGGAGCTGTTTTTT
TRBJ2-5 | . | TRBV6-2/TRBV6-3 | TRBD2 | CASSPLAGDLQETQYF | TGTGCCAGCAGTCCACTAGCGGGGGACTTACAAGAGACCCAGTACTTC
TRBJ2-7 | . | TRBV7-2 | TRBD2 | CASSYETSGSYEQYF | TGTGCCAGCAGCTATGAAACTAGCGGGAGCTACGAGCAGTACTTC
TRBJ1-4 | . | TRBV15 | . | CATSREGGGGEKLFF | TGTGCCACCAGCAGAGAGGGAGGGGGTGGTGAAAAACTGTTTTTT
TRBJ2-3 | . | TRBV6-5 | . | CASLEGATDTQYF | TGTGCCAGCCTGGAGGGGGCCACAGATACGCAGTATTTT